The 8 T cell receptor beta chains in this list originate from one sample, sequenced in a study of technical replicates of blood from a few donors. Generated by immunoSEQ multiplex PCR, the TCRdb table keeps only in-frame clones and is missing some. The sample holds 70,000 to 75,000 clones, 85% to 95% seen once. Sequenced input: T cells isolated from PBMCs. These receptors were obtained from a human donor in good health.

This chain connects TRBV28 to TRBJ1-5, with D unclear. There are 14 residues in the CDR3. Trimming stripped 3 bases from V and 0 bases from J, with 6 bases between. Germline V lookup: CDR1 MDHEN, CDR2 SYDVKM. CDR3 in amino acids: CASSLSYSNQPQHF. The CDR3 DNA is TGTGCCAGCAGTTTGTCCTATAGCAATCAGCCCCAGCATTTT.

The gene calls are TRBV18 and TRBJ1-5, with 9 bases matching TRBD1. CDR1 and CDR2 (germline): KGHSH, LQKENI. V lost 3 bases to trimming and J lost 6 bases; unmatched junction nucleotides: 9. The CDR3 is 16 amino acids. This CDR3 reads CASSPAGQGSGQPQHF. CDR3 DNA sequence: TGTGCCAGCTCACCGGCCGGACAGGGGTCAGGTCAGCCCCAGCATTTT.

J is TRBJ1-4 and V is TRBV2, with a weak D call TRBD1 (5 bases). Looked up from germline, CDR1 is SNHLY and CDR2 is FYNNEI. This CDR3 spans 14 amino acids. With 3 bases removed from V and 5 bases from J, the gap between germline ends came to 10 bases. CDR3 nucleotide sequence: TGTGCCAGCAGTGACGCGGACATGAATGAAAAACTGTTTTTT. It codes for CASSDADMNEKLFF.

The sample holds one count of this clone. The V gene is TRBV2, the J gene TRBJ2-7; TRBD2 aligns across 11 bases. The V segment lost 11 bases and the J segment 5 bases; nucleotides outside the gene matches: 14. This CDR3 has 15 residues. CDR1 is SNHLY and CDR2 is FYNNEI in the germline V gene. This CDR3 reads CAGAYLAGGQDEQYF. Written as DNA, the CDR3 is TGTGCCGGGGCATATTTAGCGGGAGGGCAGGACGAGCAGTACTTC.

The chain links TRBV4-2 to TRBJ2-1; tentative D call: TRBD2 (5 bases). V shed 3 bases and J shed 6 bases, with 24 bases lying between them. From germline, CDR1 is LGHNA and CDR2 YNFKEQ. The CDR3 length is 18 residues. The CDR3 DNA is TGTGCCAGCAGCCAGATTAGCGTAGGACCCTCCCCTAGCAATGAGCAGTTCTTC. Translating it yields CASSQISVGPSPSNEQFF.

This chain uses TRBV13 with TRBJ2-3; TRBD2 matches at 8 bases. J was trimmed by 1 base and V by 5 bases; bases with no gene match: 5. The CDR3 consists of 15 residues. Germline loops: CDR1 PRHDT, CDR2 FYEKMQ (reference sequence). DNA of the CDR3: TGTGCCAGCAGCACCAATAGCGGGGGCACAGATACGCAGTATTTT. This encodes CASSTNSGGTDTQYF.

This CDR3 is CASRGNGNEQYF. The CDR3 bases are TGTGCCAGTAGGGGCAATGGTAACGAGCAGTACTTC. The chain links TRBV19 to TRBJ2-7; the D is unclear. CDR1 and CDR2 from the germline V gene are LNHDA and SQIVND (reference sequence). Trimming removed 6 bases at V and 5 bases at J, with 11 bases between. This CDR3 contains 12 residues.

The V and J genes are TRBV7-6 and TRBJ1-2; 7 bases map to TRBD1. This CDR3 contains 12 residues. The V and J ends lost 4 bases and 7 bases, in that order; junction bases with no gene match: 3. CDR1 is SGHVS, CDR2 FNYEAQ, per germline. CDR3 loop: CASSSDRVGYTF. The CDR3 DNA reads TGTGCCAGCAGCTCAGACAGGGTTGGCTACACCTTC.